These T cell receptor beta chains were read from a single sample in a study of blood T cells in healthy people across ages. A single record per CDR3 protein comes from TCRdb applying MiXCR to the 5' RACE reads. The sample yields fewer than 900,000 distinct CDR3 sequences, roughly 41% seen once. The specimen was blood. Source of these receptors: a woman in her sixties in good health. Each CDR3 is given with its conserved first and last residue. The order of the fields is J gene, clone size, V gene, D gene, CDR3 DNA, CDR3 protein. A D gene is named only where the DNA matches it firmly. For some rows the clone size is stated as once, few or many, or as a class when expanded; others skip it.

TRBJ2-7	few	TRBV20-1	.	TGCAGTGCCGACTATTTGGAGGCAGGGGACGAGCAGTACTTC	CSADYLEAGDEQYF
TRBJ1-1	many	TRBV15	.	TGTGCCACCAGCAGAGTAGAGGGTGTGAACACTGAAGCTTTCTTT	CATSRVEGVNTEAFF
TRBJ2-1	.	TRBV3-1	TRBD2	TGTGCCAGCAGCCAAGAACGCAGCGGGGGGGCCGCTTTCTACAATGAGCAGTTCTTC	CASSQERSGGAAFYNEQFF
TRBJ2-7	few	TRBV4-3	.	TGCGCCAGCAGCCATTTTTTAGCGGTCTCCTACGAGCAGTACTTC	CASSHFLAVSYEQYF
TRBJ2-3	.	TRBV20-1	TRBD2	TGCAGTGCTGGAAACCCAACGAGTAGCGGGGGAATAGGAGATACGCAGTATTTT	CSAGNPTSSGGIGDTQYF
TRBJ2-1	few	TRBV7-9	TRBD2	TGTGCCAGCAGCTCCACCCCGGGACTAGCGGATGTTGAGCAGTTCTTC	CASSSTPGLADVEQFF
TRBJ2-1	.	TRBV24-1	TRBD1	TGTGCCACCAGTGATACCCAAGGGGGACAGGGGGACAATGAGCAGTTCTTC	CATSDTQGGQGDNEQFF
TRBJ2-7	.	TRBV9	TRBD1	TGTGCCAGCAGCCCGCGGACAGGACCCTACGAGCGGTACTTC	CASSPRTGPYERYF
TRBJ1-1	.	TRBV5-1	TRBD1	TGCGCCAGCAGCCCGGGACAGGGGGGAGAAGCTTTCTTT	CASSPGQGGEAFF
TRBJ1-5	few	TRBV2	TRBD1	TGTGCCAGCAGGGGGGACAGGGCCTATCAGCCCCAGCATTTT	CASRGDRAYQPQHF
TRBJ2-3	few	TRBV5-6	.	TGTGCCAGCAGCTCTCACGGGACGTCCCAACTTGGCAGCACAGATACGCAGTATTTT	CASSSHGTSQLGSTDTQYF
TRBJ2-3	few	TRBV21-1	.	TGTGCCAGCAGCAAAGCGCTCCGGGGAAGTGGTTGGTCAGATACGCAGTATTTT	CASSKALRGSGWSDTQYF
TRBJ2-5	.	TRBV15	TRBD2	TGTGCCACCAGCAGAGGACGGGGGGGCCCGGTTGATGAGCAGTACTTC	CATSRGRGGPVDEQYF
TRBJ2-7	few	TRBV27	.	TGTGCCAGCAGTTCAAGAGTATCCTACAATGAGCAGTACTTC	CASSSRVSYNEQYF
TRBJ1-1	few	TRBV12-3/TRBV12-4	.	TGTGCCAGCAGTTTAAGCAGGCGGAACACTGAAGCTTTCTTT	CASSLSRRNTEAFF
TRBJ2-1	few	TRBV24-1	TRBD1	TGTGCCACCAGGCCTGGACAGGGGCACTACAATGAGCAGTTCTTC	CATRPGQGHYNEQFF
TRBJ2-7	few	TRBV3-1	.	TGTGCCAGCAGCCAAGATGTGTCAGTGTCGTACTACGAGCAGTACTTC	CASSQDVSVSYYEQYF
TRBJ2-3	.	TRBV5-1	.	TGCGCCAGCAGCTTACAGGACTACCTCTCCCCCACAGATACGCAGTATTTT	CASSLQDYLSPTDTQYF
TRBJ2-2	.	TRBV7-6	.	TGTGCCAGCAGCTTAGGTGGTGCTAGCGTAAACGGGGAGCTGTTTTTT	CASSLGGASVNGELFF
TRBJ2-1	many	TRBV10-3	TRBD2	TGTGCCATCAAACCGACTAGCGGGAGGAACTACAATGAGCAGTTCTTC	CAIKPTSGRNYNEQFF
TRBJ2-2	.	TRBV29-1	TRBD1	TGCAGCGCTACTAGGGACAGCATGAACACCGGGGAGCTGTTTTTT	CSATRDSMNTGELFF
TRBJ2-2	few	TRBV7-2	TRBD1	TGTGCCAGCAGCTTAGCGATGGACAGGGCGGTACGCACCGGGGAGCTGTTTTTT	CASSLAMDRAVRTGELFF
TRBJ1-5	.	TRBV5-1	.	TGCGCCAGCAGCTTGGCCGAATCGCCCAGGGAGACTTATAGCAATCAGCCCCAGCATTTT	CASSLAESPRETYSNQPQHF
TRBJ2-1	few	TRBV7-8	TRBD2	TGTGCCAGCAGGAGGAGGACGGGAGGAGGTTCCTACAATGAGCAGTTCTTC	CASRRRTGGGSYNEQFF
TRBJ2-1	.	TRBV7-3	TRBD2	TGTGCCAGCAGCCTACGACTAGCGGGAGTCTTCAATGAGCAGTTCTTC	CASSLRLAGVFNEQFF
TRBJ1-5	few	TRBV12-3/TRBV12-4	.	TGTGCCAGCAGCCTCGCCGGGTATAGCAATCAGCCCCAGCATTTT	CASSLAGYSNQPQHF
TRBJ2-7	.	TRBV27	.	TGTGCCAGCAGTTCAGGACTCTCGGTCTCCTACGAGCAGTACTTC	CASSSGLSVSYEQYF
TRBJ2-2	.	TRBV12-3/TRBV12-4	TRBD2	TGTGCCAGCAGTTTATTTTCGGGACTAGCGGGGCTAGGCACCGGGGAGCTGTTTTTT	CASSLFSGLAGLGTGELFF
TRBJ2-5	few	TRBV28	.	TGTGCCAGCAGCACAGGGCGAGAGACCCAGTACTTC	CASSTGRETQYF
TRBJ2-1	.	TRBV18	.	TGTGCCAGCTCACAAGACGGGGGGCGGGATGAGCAGTTCTTC	CASSQDGGRDEQFF
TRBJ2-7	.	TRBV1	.	TGCACCAGCAGCCAAAGGGGGGTCGAGCAGTACTTC	CTSSQRGVEQYF
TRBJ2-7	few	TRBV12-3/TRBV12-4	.	TGTGCCAGCAGTTTCGGAATAGGAAGCTCCTACGAGCAGTACTTC	CASSFGIGSSYEQYF
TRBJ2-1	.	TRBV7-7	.	TGTACCAGCAGCTTAGACGATAACAATGAGCAGTTCTTC	CTSSLDDNNEQFF
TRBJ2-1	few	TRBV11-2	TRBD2	TGTGCCAGCAGCTTAATCCTAGCGGGAGATGAGCAGTTCTTC	CASSLILAGDEQFF
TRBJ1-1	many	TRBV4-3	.	TGCGCCAGCAGCCAAACAGTGGGGGTGGGTGAAGCTTTCTTT	CASSQTVGVGEAFF
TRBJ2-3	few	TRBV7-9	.	TGTGCCAGCAGCTTAGTGGTTCCGATGGATACGCAGTATTTT	CASSLVVPMDTQYF
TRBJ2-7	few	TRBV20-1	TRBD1	TGCAGTGCTAGAGGGATAGGGACAGGGATGCAGTACTTC	CSARGIGTGMQYF
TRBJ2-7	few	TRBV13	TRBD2	TGTGCCAGCAGCCAACTAGCGGGAGCTTTGCACGAGCAGTACTTC	CASSQLAGALHEQYF
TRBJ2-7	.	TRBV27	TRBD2	TGTGCCAGCCCCAAGCCCTCTCTAGCGGGGCTCTCCTACGAGCAGTACTTC	CASPKPSLAGLSYEQYF
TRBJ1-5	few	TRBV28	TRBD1	TGTGCCAGCAGTTTACCGACAGGGAGCAATCAGCCCCAGCATTTT	CASSLPTGSNQPQHF
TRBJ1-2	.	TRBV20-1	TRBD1	TGCAGTGCTGAGGACAGGTACTATGGCTACACCTTC	CSAEDRYYGYTF
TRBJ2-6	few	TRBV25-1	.	TGTGCCAGCAGTGAGACCGGGACGGCCTTCTCTGGGGCCAACGTCCTGACTTTC	CASSETGTAFSGANVLTF
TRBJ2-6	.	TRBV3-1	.	TGTGCCAGCAGCCAATGGGCTGGGGCCAACGTCCCGACTTTC	CASSQWAGANVPTF
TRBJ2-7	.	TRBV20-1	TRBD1	TGCAGTGCTCCTGGGACAGGAACCCGGGGTAACTACGAGCAGTACTTC	CSAPGTGTRGNYEQYF
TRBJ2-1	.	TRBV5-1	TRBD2	TGCGCCAGCAGCTCAGGGACTAGCGGCGGTGAGCAGTTCTTC	CASSSGTSGGEQFF
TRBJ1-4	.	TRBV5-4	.	TGTGCCAGCAGCTTGGAAGATGAAAAACTGTTTTTT	CASSLEDEKLFF
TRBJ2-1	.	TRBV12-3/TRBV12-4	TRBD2	TGTGCCAGCAGCCCTTTGACTAGCGGGAGGTACAATGAGCAGTTCTTC	CASSPLTSGRYNEQFF
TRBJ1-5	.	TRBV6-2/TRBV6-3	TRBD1	TGTGCCAGCAGGGAGAGACAGGGTGGGAATCAGCCCCAGCATTTT	CASRERQGGNQPQHF